A single TCR beta chain is shown here with its context. Its antigen is not identified. Some clones are missing from TCRdb's copy, which holds only in-frame ones; the method was immunoSEQ multiplex PCR. The sample has about 120,000 clones; 55% to 70% are singletons. This record comes from a study of shared clonotypes between healthy human individuals. Broader study findings: Shared clonotypes across all four donors exceeded non-shared ones in generation probability.

CDR1 and CDR2 from the germline V gene are MNHNS and SASEGT. V lost 1 base, J lost 4 bases, and 16 bases lay in between. CDR3 length equals 16 residues. This rearrangement joins TRBV6-1 to TRBJ1-1; the D gene is possibly TRBD1 (6 bases). This clonotype originated in a woman younger than 45 in good health. Source material: memory CD8+ T cells sorted from blood. The subset denotes: CD45RO+ cells pooled with CCR7-negative TemRA cells. CDR3 sequence: CASSEGEGEGGTEAFF. The CDR3 DNA reads TGTGCCAGCAGTGAAGGGGAGGGGGAAGGTGGCACTGAAGCTTTCTTT.